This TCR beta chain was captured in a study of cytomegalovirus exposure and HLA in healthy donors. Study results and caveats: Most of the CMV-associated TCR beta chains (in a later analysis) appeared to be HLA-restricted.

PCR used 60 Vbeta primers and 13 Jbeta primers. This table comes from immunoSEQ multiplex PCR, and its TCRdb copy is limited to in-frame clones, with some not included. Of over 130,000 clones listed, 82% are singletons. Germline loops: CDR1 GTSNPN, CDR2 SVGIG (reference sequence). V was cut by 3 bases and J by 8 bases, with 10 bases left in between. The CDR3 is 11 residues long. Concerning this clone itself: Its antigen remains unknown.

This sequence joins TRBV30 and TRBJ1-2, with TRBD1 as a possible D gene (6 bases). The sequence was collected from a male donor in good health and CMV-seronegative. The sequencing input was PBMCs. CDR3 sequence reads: CAWSPGEGYTF. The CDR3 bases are TGTGCCTGGAGCCCAGGGGAAGGCTACACCTTC.